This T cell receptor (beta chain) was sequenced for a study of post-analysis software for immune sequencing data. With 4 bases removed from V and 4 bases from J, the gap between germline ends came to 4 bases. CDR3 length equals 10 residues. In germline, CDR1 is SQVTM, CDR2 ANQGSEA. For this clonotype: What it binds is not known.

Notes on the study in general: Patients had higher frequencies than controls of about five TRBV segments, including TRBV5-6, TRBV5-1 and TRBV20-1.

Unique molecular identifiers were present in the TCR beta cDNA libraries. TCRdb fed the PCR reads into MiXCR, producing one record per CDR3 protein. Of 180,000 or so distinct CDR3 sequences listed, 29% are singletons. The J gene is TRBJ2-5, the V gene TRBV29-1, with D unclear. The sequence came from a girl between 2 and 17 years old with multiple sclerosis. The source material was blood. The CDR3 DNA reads TGCAGCGTTGCCGGAGAGACCCAGTACTTC. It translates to CSVAGETQYF.